The entry below describes one TCR beta chain. The data derive from a study of T cell responses to AZD1222 COVID-19 vaccine. CDR1 SGHTS and CDR2 YDEGEE come from the germline V gene. The CDR3 has 14 amino acids. The V end was cut by 3 bases, the J end by 0 bases, with 9 bases between. Some clones are missing from TCRdb's copy, which holds only in-frame ones; the method was immunoSEQ multiplex PCR. The sample has about 150,000 clones; more than 90% are singletons. This rearrangement joins TRBV5-8 to TRBJ1-1; TRBD1 is a possible D gene (5 bases). The sequence was obtained from an adult who received the AZD1222 COVID-19 vaccine. This sample comprised peripheral blood, obtained 28 days after the second AZD1222 dose. The CDR3 sequence: CASSSQGLNTEAFF. The CDR3 coding sequence is TGTGCCAGCAGCTCTCAGGGATTGAACACTGAAGCTTTCTTT. Using reference TRBV5-8 and TRBJ1-1 for the parts outside the CDR3, the full variable domain is EAGVTQSPTHLIKTRGQQATLRCSPISGHTSVYWYQQALGLGLQFLLWYDEGEERNRGNFPPRFSGRQFPNYSSELNVNALELEDSALYLCASSSQGLNTEAFFGQGTRLTVV.